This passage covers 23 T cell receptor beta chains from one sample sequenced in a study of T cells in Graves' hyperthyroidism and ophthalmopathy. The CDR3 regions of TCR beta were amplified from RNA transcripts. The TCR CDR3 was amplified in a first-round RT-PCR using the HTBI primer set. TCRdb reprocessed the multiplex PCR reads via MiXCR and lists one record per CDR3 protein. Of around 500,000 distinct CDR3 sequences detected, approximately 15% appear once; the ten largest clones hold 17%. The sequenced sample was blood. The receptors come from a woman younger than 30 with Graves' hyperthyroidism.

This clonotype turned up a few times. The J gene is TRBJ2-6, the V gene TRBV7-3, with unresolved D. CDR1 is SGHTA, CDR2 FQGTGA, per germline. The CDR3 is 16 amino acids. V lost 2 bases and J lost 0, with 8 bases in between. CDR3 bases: TGTGCCAGCAGCTTATATTCCGACTCTGGGGCCAACGTCCTGACTTTC. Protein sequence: CASSLYSDSGANVLTF.

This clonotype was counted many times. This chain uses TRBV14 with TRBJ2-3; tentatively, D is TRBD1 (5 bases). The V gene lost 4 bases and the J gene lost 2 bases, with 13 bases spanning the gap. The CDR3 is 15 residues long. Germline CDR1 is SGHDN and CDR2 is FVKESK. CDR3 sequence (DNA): TGTGCCAGCAGCCTCGGTGGGGCGAACACAGATACGCAGTATTTT. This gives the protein CASSLGGANTDTQYF.

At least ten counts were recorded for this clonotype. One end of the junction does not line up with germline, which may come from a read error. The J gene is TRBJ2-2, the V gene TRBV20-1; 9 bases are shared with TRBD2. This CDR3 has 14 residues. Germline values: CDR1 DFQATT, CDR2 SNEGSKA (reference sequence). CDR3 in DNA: TGCAGTACTAGCGGGCCCTCGAACACCGGGGAGCTGTTTTTT. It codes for CSTSGPSNTGELFF.

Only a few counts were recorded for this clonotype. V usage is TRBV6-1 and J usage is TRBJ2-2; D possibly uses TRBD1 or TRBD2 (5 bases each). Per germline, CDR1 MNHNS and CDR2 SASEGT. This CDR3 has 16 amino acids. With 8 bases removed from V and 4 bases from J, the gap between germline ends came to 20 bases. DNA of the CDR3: TGTGCCAGCCCTCCGGGGCTCCTCGTGGTCACCGGGGAGCTGTTTTTT. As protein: CASPPGLLVVTGELFF.

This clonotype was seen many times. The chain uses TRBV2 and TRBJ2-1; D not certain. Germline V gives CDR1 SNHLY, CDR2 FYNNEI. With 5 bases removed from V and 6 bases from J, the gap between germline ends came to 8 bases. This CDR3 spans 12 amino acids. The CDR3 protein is CASSPWSNEQFF. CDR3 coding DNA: TGTGCCAGCAGTCCCTGGTCCAATGAGCAGTTCTTC.

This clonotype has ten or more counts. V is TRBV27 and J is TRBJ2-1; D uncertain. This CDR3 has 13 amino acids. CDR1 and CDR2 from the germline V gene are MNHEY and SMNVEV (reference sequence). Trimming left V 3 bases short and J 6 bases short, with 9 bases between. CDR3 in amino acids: CASSLGLLNEQFF. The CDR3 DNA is TGTGCCAGCAGTTTGGGTCTCCTCAATGAGCAGTTCTTC.

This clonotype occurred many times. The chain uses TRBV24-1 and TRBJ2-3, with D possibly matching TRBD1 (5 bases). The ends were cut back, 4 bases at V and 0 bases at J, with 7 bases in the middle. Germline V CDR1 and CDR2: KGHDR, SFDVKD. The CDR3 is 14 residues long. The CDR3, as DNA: TGTGCCACCAGTGACGGACACAGCACAGATACGCAGTATTTT. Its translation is CATSDGHSTDTQYF.

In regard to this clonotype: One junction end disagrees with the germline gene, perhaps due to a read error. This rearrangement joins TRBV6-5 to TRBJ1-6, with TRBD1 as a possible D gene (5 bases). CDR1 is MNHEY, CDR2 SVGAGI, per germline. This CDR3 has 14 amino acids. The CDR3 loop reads CGSSSRASSSPLHF. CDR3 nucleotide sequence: TGTGGCAGCAGTTCCAGGGCATCAAGTTCACCCCTCCACTTT.

The CDR3 spells CASSQWGPSGSITGELFF. As DNA, the CDR3 is TGTGCCAGCAGCCAGTGGGGGCCTAGCGGGAGTATTACCGGGGAGCTGTTTTTT. The chain links TRBV9 to TRBJ2-2, with 10 bases fitting TRBD2. J was trimmed by 5 bases and V by 4 bases; bases with no gene match: 14. The CDR3 loop spans 18 amino acids. The germline V gene encodes CDR1 SGDLS and CDR2 YYNGEE.

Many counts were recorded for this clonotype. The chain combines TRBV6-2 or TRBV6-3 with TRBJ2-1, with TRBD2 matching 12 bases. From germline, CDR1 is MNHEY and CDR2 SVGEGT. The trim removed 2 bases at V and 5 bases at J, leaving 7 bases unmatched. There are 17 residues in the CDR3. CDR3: CASSYGLAGGPNNEQFF. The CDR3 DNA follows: TGTGCCAGCAGTTACGGGCTAGCGGGAGGGCCTAACAATGAGCAGTTCTTC.

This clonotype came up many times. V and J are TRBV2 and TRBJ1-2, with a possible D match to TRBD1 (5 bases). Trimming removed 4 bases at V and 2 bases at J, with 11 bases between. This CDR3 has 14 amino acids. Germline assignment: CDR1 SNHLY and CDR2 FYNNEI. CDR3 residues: CASSALSGNYGYTF. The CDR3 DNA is TGTGCCAGCAGTGCGTTGTCAGGGAACTATGGCTACACCTTC.

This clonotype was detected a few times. The CDR3 sequence: CASSYGGKNIQYF. The CDR3 bases are TGTGCCAGCAGTTATGGGGGAAAAAACATTCAGTACTTC. V usage is TRBV6-5 and J usage is TRBJ2-4, with D perhaps TRBD1 or TRBD2 (5 bases each). CDR3 size: 13 residues. With 3 bases removed from V and 4 bases from J, the gap between germline ends came to 7 bases. CDR1 MNHEY and CDR2 SVGAGI come from the germline V gene.

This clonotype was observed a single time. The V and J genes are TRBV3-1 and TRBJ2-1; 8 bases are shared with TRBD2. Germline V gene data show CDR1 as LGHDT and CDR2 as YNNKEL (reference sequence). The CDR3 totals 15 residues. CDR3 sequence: CGSSHVGLVQDEQFF. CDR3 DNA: TGTGGCAGTAGCCACGTGGGACTAGTGCAAGATGAGCAGTTCTTC.

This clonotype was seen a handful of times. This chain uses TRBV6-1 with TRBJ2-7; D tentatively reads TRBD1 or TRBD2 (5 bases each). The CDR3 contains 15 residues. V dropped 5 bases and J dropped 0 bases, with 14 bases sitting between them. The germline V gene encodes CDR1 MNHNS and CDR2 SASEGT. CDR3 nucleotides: TGTGCCAGCAGTAGGGAGTGGGGGAGCTCCTACGAGCAGTACTTC. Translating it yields CASSREWGSSYEQYF.

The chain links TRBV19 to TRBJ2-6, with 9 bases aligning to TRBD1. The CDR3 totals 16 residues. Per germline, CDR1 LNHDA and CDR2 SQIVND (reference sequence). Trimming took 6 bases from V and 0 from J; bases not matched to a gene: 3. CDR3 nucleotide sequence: TGTGCCAGTAGAACGGGACAGGGCTCTGGGGCCAACGTCCTGACTTTC. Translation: CASRTGQGSGANVLTF.

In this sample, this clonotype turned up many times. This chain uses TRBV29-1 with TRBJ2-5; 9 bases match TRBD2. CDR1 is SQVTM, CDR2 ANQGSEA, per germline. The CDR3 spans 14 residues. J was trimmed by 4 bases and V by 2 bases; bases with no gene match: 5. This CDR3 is CSVERSGRGETQYF. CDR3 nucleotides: TGCAGCGTTGAACGTAGCGGGAGAGGAGAGACCCAGTACTTC. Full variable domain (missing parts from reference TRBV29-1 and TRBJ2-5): SAVISQKPSRDICQRGTSLTIQCQVDSQVTMMFWYRQQPGQSLTLIATANQGSEATYESGFVIDKFPISRPNLTFSTLTVSNMSPEDSSIYLCSVERSGRGETQYFGPGTRLLVL.

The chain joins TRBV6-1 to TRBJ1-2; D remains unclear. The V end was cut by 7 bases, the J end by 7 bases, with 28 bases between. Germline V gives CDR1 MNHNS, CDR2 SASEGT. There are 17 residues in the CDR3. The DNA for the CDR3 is TGTGCCAGCACAAGAACCCATCCGCTGTCGGGTACTCGTGGCTACACCTTC. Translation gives CASTRTHPLSGTRGYTF.

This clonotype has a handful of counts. The CDR3 is CASTTENYGYTF. CDR3 sequence (DNA): TGTGCCAGTACCACAGAAAACTATGGCTACACCTTC. This chain links TRBV19 with TRBJ1-2, with unresolved D. Looked up from germline, CDR1 is LNHDA and CDR2 is SQIVND (reference sequence). Trimming shortened V by 7 bases and J by 2 bases, and 8 bases separated the two germline ends. The CDR3 spans 12 residues.

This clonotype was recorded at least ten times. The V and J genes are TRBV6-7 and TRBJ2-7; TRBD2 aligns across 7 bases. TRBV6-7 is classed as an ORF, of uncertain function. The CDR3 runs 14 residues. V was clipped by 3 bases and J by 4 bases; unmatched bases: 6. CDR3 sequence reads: CASSYGEGGYEQYV. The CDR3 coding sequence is TGTGCCAGCAGTTATGGGGAGGGAGGTTACGAGCAGTACGTC.

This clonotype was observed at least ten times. The CDR3 is CASSLFGVEYEQYF. The CDR3 DNA is TGCGCCAGCAGCTTGTTCGGTGTGGAATACGAGCAGTACTTC. The rearrangement joins TRBV5-1 to TRBJ2-7; no reliable D call. V was shortened by 1 base and J by 4 bases, with 12 bases between the two germline ends. Germline V gives CDR1 SGHRS, CDR2 YFSETQ. The CDR3 extends over 14 amino acids.

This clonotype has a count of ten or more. CDR3 protein: CAWSWTDNTEAFF. The CDR3 region has the DNA TGTGCCTGGAGTTGGACAGATAACACTGAAGCTTTCTTT. V usage is TRBV30 and J usage is TRBJ1-1; a possible D gene is TRBD1 (6 bases). V dropped 2 bases and J dropped 2 bases, with 9 bases sitting between them. There are 13 residues in the CDR3. Germline V CDR1 and CDR2: GTSNPN, SVGIG (reference sequence).

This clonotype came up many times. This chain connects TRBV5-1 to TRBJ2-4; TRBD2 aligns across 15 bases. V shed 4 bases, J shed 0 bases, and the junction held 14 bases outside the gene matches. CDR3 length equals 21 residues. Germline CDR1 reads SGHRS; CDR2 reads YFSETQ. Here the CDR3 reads CASSRSFPGLAGGLAKNIQYF. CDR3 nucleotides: TGCGCCAGCAGCCGTTCCTTCCCGGGACTAGCGGGAGGACTAGCCAAAAACATTCAGTACTTC.

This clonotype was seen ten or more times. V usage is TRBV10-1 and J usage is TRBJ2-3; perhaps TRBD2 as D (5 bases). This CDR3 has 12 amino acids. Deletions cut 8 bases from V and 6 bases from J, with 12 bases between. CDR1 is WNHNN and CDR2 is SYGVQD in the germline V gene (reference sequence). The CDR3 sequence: CASLEGPDTQYF. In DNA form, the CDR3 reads TGCGCCAGCCTTGAGGGCCCGGATACGCAGTATTTT.